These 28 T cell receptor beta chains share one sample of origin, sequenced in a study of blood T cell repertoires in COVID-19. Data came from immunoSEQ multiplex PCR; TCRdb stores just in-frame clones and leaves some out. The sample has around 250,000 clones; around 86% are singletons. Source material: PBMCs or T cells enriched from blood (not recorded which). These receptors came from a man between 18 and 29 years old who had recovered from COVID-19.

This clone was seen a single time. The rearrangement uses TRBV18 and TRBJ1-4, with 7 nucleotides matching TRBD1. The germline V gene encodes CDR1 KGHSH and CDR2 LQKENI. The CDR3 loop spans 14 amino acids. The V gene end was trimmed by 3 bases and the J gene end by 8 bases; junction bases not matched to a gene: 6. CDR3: CASSPKGASEKLFF. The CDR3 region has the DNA TGTGCCAGCTCACCCAAGGGGGCGAGCGAAAAACTGTTTTTT.

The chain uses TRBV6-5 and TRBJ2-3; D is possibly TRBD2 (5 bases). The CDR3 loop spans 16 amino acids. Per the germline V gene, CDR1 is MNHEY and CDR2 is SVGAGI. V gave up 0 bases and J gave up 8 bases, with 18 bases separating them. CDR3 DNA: TGTGCCAGCAGTTACTCGATGTGGTATAGAACTAGTACGCAGTATTTT. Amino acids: CASSYSMWYRTSTQYF.

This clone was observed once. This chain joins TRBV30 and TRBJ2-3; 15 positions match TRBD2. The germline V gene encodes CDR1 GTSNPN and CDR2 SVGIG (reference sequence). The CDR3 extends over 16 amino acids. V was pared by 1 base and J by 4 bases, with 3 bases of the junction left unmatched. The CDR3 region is CAWSAGLAGGADTQYF. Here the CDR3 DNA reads TGTGCCTGGAGTGCCGGACTAGCGGGGGGGGCAGATACGCAGTATTTT.

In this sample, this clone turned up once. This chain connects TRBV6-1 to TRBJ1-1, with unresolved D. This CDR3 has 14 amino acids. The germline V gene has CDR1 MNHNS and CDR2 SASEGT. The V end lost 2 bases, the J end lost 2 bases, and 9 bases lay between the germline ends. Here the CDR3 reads CASSENGPNTEAFF. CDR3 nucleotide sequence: TGTGCCAGCAGTGAAAATGGCCCCAACACTGAAGCTTTCTTT.

CDR3 loop: CASSSHMRGGEQFF. The CDR3 region has the DNA TGCGCCAGCAGCAGTCATATGCGGGGCGGGGAGCAGTTCTTC. The chain carries TRBV10-1 and TRBJ2-1; weak D call: TRBD2 (6 bases). Per the germline V gene, CDR1 is WNHNN and CDR2 is SYGVQD (reference sequence). The CDR3 covers 14 residues. V was clipped by 6 bases and J by 10 bases, with 19 bases between them.

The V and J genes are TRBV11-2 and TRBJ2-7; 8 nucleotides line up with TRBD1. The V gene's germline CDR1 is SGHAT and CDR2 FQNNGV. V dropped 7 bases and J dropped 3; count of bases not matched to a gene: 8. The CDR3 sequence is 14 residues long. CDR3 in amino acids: CASTWTGQLYEQYF. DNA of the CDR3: TGTGCCAGCACCTGGACAGGGCAACTCTACGAGCAGTACTTC. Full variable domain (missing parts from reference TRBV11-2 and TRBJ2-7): EAGVAQSPRYKIIEKRQSVAFWCNPISGHATLYWYQQILGQGPKLLIQFQNNGVVDDSQLPKDRFSAERLKGVDSTLKIQPAKLEDSAVYLCASTWTGQLYEQYFGPGTRLTVT.

CDR3 DNA sequence: TGCGCCAGCACGGGACAGGGTGGAACTAATGAAAAACTGTTTTTT. Amino acid sequence: CASTGQGGTNEKLFF. The chain has TRBV5-1 and TRBJ1-4; TRBD1 agrees at 9 bases. This CDR3 is 15 amino acids long. Germline CDR1 and CDR2: SGHRS and YFSETQ. V lost 6 bases to trimming and J lost 1 base; unmatched junction nucleotides: 4.

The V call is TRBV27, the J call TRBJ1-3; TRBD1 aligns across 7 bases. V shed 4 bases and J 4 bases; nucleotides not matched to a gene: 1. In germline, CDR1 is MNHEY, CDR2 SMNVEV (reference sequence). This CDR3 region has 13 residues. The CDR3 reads CASSWDRGNTIYF. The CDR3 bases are TGTGCCAGCAGTTGGGACAGAGGAAACACCATATATTTT.

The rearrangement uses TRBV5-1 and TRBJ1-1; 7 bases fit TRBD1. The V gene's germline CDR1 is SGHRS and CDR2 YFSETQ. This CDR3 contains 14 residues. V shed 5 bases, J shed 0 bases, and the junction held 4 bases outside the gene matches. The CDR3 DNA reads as TGCGCCAGCAGGCTGGGACAGTTGAACACTGAAGCTTTCTTT. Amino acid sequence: CASRLGQLNTEAFF.

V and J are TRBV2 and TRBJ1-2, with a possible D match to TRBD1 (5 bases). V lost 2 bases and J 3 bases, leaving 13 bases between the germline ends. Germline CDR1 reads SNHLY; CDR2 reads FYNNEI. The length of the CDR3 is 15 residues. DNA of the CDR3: TGTGCCAGCAGTGAATCCCCAGGGCGCGACTATGGCTACACCTTC. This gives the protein CASSESPGRDYGYTF.

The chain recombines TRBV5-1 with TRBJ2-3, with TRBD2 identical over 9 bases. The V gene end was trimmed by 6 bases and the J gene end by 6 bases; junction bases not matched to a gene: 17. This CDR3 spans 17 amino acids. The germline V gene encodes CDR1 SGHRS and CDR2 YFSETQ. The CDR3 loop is CASNPGIGGRASDTQYF. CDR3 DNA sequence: TGCGCCAGCAACCCGGGAATCGGCGGGAGGGCATCGGATACGCAGTATTTT.

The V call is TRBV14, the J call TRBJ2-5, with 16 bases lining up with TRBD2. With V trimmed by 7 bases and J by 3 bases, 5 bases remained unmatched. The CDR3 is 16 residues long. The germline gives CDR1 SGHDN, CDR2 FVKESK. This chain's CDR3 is CASMKGLAGGKETQYF. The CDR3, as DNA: TGTGCCAGCATGAAGGGACTAGCGGGAGGGAAAGAGACCCAGTACTTC.

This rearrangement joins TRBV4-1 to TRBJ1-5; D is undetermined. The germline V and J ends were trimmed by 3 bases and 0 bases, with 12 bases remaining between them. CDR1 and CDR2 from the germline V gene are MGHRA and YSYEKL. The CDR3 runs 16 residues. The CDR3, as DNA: TGCGCCAGCAGCCATTTTGGGCCTGATAGCAATCAGCCCCAGCATTTT. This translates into CASSHFGPDSNQPQHF.

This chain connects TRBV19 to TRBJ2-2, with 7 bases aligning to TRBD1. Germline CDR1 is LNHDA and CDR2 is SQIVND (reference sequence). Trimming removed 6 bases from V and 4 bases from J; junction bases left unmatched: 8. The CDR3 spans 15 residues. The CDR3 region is CASRTGQTGTGELFF. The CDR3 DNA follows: TGTGCCAGTAGAACGGGACAGACGGGCACCGGGGAGCTGTTTTTT.

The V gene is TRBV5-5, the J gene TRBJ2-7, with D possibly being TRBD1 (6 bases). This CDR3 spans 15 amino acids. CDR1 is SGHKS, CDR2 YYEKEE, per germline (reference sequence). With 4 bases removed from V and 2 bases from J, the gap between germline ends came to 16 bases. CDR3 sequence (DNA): TGTGCCAGCAGCCATGACAGGCGATTCCCCTACGAGCAGTACTTC. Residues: CASSHDRRFPYEQYF. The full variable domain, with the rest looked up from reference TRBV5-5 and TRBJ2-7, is DAGVTQSPTHLIKTRGQQVTLRCSPISGHKSVSWYQQVLGQGPQFIFQYYEKEERGRGNFPDRFSARQFPNYSSELNVNALLLGDSALYLCASSHDRRFPYEQYFGPGTRLTVT.

The CDR3 coding sequence is TGTGCCACCAGCAGAGCGGGACTTAACGCTAACTATGGCTACACCTTC. As protein: CATSRAGLNANYGYTF. The rearrangement uses TRBV15 and TRBJ1-2; weak D call: TRBD1 (5 bases). This CDR3 is 16 amino acids long. V lost 1 base, J lost 0 bases, and 12 bases lay in between. The germline CDR1 and CDR2 sequences are LNHNV and YYDKDF (reference sequence).

The CDR3 DNA sequence: TGTGCCAGCAGCTCCGACTACGATACGCAGTATTTT. It is translated as CASSSDYDTQYF. V gene TRBV7-6 combines with J gene TRBJ2-3; tentatively, D is TRBD2 (5 bases). V shed 4 bases and J shed 6 bases, with 8 bases lying between them. This CDR3 region has 12 residues. From germline, CDR1 is SGHVS and CDR2 FNYEAQ.

CDR3 DNA sequence: TGTGCCAGCAGCCAGGAACGGCCCGGGAGAATTTACAATGAGCAGTTCTTC. Encoded protein: CASSQERPGRIYNEQFF. This rearrangement joins TRBV3-1 (or the pseudogene TRBV3-2) to TRBJ2-1; a weak D match, TRBD2 (6 bases). CDR1 LGHDT and CDR2 YNNKEL come from the germline V gene (reference sequence). This CDR3 is 17 amino acids long. Trimming cost V 3 bases and J 4 bases, with 19 bases left between them.

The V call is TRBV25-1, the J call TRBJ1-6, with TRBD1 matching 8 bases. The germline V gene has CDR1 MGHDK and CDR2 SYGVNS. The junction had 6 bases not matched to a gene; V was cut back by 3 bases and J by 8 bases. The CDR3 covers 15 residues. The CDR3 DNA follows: TGTGCCAGCAGTGATCCGAAACAGGGGGATTCACCCCTCCACTTT. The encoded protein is CASSDPKQGDSPLHF.

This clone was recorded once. DNA of the CDR3: TGTGCCAGCAGTCGGACAGGGGGGAACTATGGCTACACCTTC. Translating it yields CASSRTGGNYGYTF. V is TRBV27 and J is TRBJ1-2; 10 bases agree with TRBD1. The V gene's germline CDR1 is MNHEY and CDR2 SMNVEV (reference sequence). This CDR3 comprises 14 residues. V shed 5 bases and J 2 bases; nucleotides not matched to a gene: 2.

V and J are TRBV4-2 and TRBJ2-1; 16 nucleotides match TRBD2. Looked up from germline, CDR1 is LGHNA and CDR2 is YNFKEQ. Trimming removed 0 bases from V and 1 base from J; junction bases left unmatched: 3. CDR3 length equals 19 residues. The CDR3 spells CASSQDPGLAGGSYNEQFF. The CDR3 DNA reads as TGTGCCAGCAGCCAAGATCCGGGACTAGCGGGAGGGTCCTACAATGAGCAGTTCTTC.

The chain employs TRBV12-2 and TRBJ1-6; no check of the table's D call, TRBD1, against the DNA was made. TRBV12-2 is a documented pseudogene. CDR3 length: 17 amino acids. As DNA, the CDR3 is TGTGCAAGTCGCTTAGTAGGGACAGCCACCTATAATTCACCCCTCCACTTT. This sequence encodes CASRLVGTATYNSPLHF.

CDR3 residues: CASSPSGLYYEQYF. As DNA, the CDR3 is TGTGCCAGCAGCCCCTCGGGACTGTACTACGAGCAGTACTTC. The rearrangement links TRBV3-1 (or the pseudogene TRBV3-2) to TRBJ2-7, with D tentatively TRBD2 (6 bases). The V gene's germline CDR1 is LGHDT and CDR2 YNNKEL (reference sequence). With 4 bases removed from V and 3 bases from J, the gap between germline ends came to 13 bases. The CDR3 loop spans 14 amino acids.

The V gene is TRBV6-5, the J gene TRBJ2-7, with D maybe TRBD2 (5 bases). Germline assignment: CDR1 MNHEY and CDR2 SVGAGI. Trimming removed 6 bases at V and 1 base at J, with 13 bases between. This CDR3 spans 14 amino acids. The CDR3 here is CASRPRTASYEQYF. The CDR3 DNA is TGTGCCAGCAGGCCTCGGACTGCTTCCTACGAGCAGTACTTC.

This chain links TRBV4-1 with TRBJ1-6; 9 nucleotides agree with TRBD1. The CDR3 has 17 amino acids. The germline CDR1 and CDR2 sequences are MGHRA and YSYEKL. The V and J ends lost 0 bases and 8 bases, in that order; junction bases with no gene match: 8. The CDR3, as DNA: TGCGCCAGCAGCCAAGATACCCCCTGGACAGGGGATTCACCCCTCCACTTT. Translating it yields CASSQDTPWTGDSPLHF.

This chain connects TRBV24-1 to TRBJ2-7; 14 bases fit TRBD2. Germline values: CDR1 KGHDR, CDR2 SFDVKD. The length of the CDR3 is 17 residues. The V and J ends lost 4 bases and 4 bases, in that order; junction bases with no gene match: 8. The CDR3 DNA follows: TGTGCCACCAGTGAGGCCGGGACTAGCGGGAGACGTTACGAGCAGTACTTC. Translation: CATSEAGTSGRRYEQYF.

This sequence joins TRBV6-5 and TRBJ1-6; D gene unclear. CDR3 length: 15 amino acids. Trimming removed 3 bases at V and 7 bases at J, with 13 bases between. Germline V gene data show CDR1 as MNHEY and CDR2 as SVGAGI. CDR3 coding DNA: TGTGCCAGCAGTTATTTAGGACTTTCGAATTCACCCCTCCACTTT. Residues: CASSYLGLSNSPLHF.

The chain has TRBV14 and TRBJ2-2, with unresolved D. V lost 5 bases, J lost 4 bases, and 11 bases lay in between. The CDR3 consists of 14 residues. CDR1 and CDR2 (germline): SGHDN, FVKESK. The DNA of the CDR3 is TGTGCCAGCAGCTCCCAGTCCTTCACCGGGGAGCTGTTTTTT. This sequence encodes CASSSQSFTGELFF.